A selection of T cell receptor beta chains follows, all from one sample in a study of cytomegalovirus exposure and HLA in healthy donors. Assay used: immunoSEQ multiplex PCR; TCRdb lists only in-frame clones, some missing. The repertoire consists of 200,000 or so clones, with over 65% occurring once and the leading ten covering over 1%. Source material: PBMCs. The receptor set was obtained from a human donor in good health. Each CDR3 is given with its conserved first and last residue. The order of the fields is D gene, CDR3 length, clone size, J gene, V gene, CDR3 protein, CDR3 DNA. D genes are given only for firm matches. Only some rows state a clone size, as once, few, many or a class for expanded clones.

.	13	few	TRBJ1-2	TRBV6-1	CASSLQGGDGYTF	TGTGCCAGCAGCTTACAGGGTGGAGATGGCTACACCTTC
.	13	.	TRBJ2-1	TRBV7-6	CASSSRLDNEQFF	TGTGCCAGCAGCAGCCGACTCGACAATGAGCAGTTCTTC
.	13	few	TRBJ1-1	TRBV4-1	CASSQVPGEVAFF	TGCGCCAGCAGCCAAGTTCCGGGGGAGGTGGCTTTCTTT
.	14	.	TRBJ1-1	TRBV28	CASSLSGGRTEAFF	TGTGCCAGCAGTTTATCTGGGGGGAGGACTGAAGCTTTCTTT
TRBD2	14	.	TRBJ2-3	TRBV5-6	CASSLVIAGNTQYF	TGTGCCAGCAGCTTGGTAATAGCGGGGAATACGCAGTATTTT
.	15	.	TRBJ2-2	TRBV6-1	CASSEWSQVTGELFF	TGTGCCAGCAGTGAATGGTCGCAGGTGACCGGGGAGCTGTTTTTT
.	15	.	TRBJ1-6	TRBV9	CASSVEQGLNSPLHF	TGTGCCAGCAGCGTAGAGCAGGGGCTTAATTCACCCCTCCACTTT
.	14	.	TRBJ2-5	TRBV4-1	CASSLRQLQETQYF	TGCGCCAGCAGCCTAAGACAGCTCCAAGAGACCCAGTACTTC
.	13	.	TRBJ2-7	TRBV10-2	CASSSSAVYEQYF	TGCGCCAGCTCTTCTAGCGCGGTCTACGAGCAGTACTTC
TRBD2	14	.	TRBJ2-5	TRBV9	CASSSPGRGKTQYF	TGTGCCAGCAGTTCTCCAGGGCGGGGGAAGACCCAGTACTTC
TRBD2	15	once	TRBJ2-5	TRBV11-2	CASSLAQLATGTQYF	TGTGCCAGCAGCTTAGCCCAACTAGCGACTGGGACCCAGTACTTC
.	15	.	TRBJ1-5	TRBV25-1	CASSEWGEGNQPQHF	TGTGCCAGCAGTGAATGGGGGGAGGGCAATCAGCCCCAGCATTTT
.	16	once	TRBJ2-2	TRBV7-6	CASSYYKDTFTGELFF	TGTGCCAGCAGTTACTACAAGGACACCTTCACCGGGGAGCTGTTTTTT
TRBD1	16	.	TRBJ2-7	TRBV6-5	CASSFGSAQGAKEQYF	TGTGCCAGCAGTTTCGGATCGGCACAGGGGGCGAAGGAGCAGTACTTC
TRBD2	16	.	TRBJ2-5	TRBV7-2	CASSLASTGGQETQYF	TGTGCCAGCAGCTTAGCGTCTACGGGAGGGCAAGAGACTCAGTACTTC
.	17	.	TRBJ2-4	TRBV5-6	CASSLGQISGAKNIQYF	TGTGCCAGCAGCTTGGGTCAAATCTCGGGAGCCAAAAACATTCAGTACTTC
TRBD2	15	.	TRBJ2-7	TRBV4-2	CASSQEAGGFYEQYF	TGTGCCAGCAGCCAGGAAGCGGGAGGCTTCTACGAGCAGTACTTC
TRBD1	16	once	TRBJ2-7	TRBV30	CAWSPAGTGDFYEQYF	TGTGCCTGGAGTCCAGCCGGGACAGGGGACTTCTACGAGCAGTACTTC
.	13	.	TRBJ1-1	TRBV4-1	CASSQDKNTEAFF	TGCGCCAGCAGCCAAGATAAGAACACTGAAGCTTTCTTT
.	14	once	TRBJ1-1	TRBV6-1	CASRREGVNTEAFF	TGTGCCAGCAGGAGGGAGGGGGTGAACACTGAAGCTTTCTTT
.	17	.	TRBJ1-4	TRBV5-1	CASSLLLPRGMGEKLFF	TGCGCCAGCAGCTTGTTATTACCGAGGGGGATGGGTGAAAAACTGTTTTTT
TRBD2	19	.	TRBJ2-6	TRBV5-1	CASSLERGLADSGANVLTF	TGCGCCAGCAGCTTGGAGAGGGGACTAGCGGACTCTGGGGCCAACGTCCTGACTTTC
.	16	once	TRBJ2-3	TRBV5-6	CASSFNRGLSTDTQYF	TGTGCCAGCAGCTTCAACAGGGGACTGAGCACAGATACGCAGTATTTT
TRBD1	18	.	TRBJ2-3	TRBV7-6	CASSLMSPGQGHTDTQYF	TGTGCCAGCAGCTTAATGTCCCCGGGACAGGGGCATACAGATACGCAGTATTTT
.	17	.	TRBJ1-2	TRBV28	CASSTRVSSHANYGYTF	TGTGCCAGCAGCACGAGGGTTTCCAGCCACGCTAACTATGGCTACACCTTC
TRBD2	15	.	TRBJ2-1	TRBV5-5	CASSLASGRALEQFF	TGTGCCAGCAGCTTGGCTAGCGGGAGGGCCCTCGAGCAGTTCTTC
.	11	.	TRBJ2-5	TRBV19	CASSYQETQYF	TGTGCCAGTAGTTATCAAGAGACCCAGTACTTC
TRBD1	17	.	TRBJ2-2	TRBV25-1	CASSKVKGTVNTGELFF	TGTGCCAGCAGTAAAGTGAAGGGGACAGTAAACACCGGGGAGCTGTTTTTT
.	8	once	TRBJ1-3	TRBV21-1	CAISLPHF	TGTGCCATTTCCCTCCCCCATTTT
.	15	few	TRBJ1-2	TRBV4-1	CASSQEGGGSYGYTF	TGCGCCAGCAGCCAAGAGGGAGGGGGTTCCTATGGCTACACCTTC
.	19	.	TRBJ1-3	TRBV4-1	CASSQGNGRRVGSGNTIYF	TGCGCCAGCAGCCAAGGCAACGGCCGCAGGGTTGGCTCTGGAAACACCATATATTTT
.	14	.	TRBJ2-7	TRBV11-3	CASSPREASHEQYF	TGTGCCAGCAGCCCCAGGGAGGCTAGCCACGAGCAGTACTTC
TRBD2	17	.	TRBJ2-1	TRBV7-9	CASSLLWREGAYNEQFF	TGTGCCAGCAGCTTACTTTGGCGGGAGGGAGCCTACAATGAGCAGTTCTTC
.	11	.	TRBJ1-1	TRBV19	CASSIPRKAFF	TGTGCCAGTAGTATTCCGCGAAAAGCTTTCTTT
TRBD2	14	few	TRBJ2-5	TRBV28	CATSPDRGGETQYF	TGTGCCACCTCGCCTGACCGGGGGGGAGAGACCCAGTACTTC
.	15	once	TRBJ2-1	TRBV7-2	CASSRALAVNNEQFF	TGTGCCAGCAGCAGGGCTTTAGCGGTAAACAATGAGCAGTTCTTC
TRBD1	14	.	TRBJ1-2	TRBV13	CASSLGQGAFGYTF	TGTGCCAGCAGCTTGGGACAGGGGGCTTTTGGCTACACCTTC
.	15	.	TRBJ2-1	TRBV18	CASSPLVDKSNEQFF	TGTGCCAGCTCACCACTCGTCGACAAAAGCAATGAGCAGTTCTTC
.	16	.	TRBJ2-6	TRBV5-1	CASSLNSHSGANVLTF	TGCGCCAGCAGCTTGAACAGCCACTCTGGGGCCAACGTCCTGACTTTC
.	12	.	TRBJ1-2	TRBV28	CASMRGADGYTF	TGTGCCAGCATGCGGGGGGCTGACGGCTACACCTTC
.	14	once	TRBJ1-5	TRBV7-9	CASSPSYSNQPQHF	TGTGCCAGCAGCCCGAGTTATAGCAATCAGCCCCAGCATTTT
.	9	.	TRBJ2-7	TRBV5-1	CASSFRVPF	TGCGCCAGCAGCTTTCGAGTCCCCTTC
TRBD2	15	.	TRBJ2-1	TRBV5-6	CASSRRASGRIEQFF	TGTGCCAGCAGCCGGAGGGCTAGCGGGAGGATTGAGCAGTTCTTC
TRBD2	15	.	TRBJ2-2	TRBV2	CASRTLAGHTGELFF	TGTGCCAGCAGAACCCTAGCGGGACACACCGGGGAGCTGTTTTTT
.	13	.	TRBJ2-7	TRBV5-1	CASSLGEAPEQYF	TGCGCCAGCAGCTTAGGGGAGGCTCCCGAGCAGTACTTC
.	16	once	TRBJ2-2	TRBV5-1	CASSLNQGTNTGELFF	TGCGCCAGCAGCTTGAACCAGGGGACGAACACCGGGGAGCTGTTTTTT